The entry below describes one T cell receptor beta chain. The CDR3 sequence is 15 residues long. Germline V lookup: CDR1 SGDLS, CDR2 YYNGEE. The V and J ends lost 0 bases and 2 bases, in that order; junction bases with no gene match: 5. This entry belongs to a study of Graves' ophthalmopathy and Graves' hyperthyroidism. RNA transcripts yielded amplified TCR beta CDR3 regions. Investigators did first-round RT-PCR with HTBI primers, then second-round multiplex PCR. TCRdb re-called the multiplex PCR reads with MiXCR, one entry per CDR3 protein. The sample includes some 750,000 distinct CDR3 sequences, 40% of them seen just once. Where ophthalmopathy was present, donors had moderate-to-severe activity, CAS ≥3, NOSPECS ≥4 and duration under 3 months.

The J gene is TRBJ2-7, the V gene TRBV9, with TRBD2 matching 7 bases. The TCR was taken from an adult man with Graves' ophthalmopathy. Material for sequencing was peripheral blood. The CDR3 spells CASSVGGGGPYEQYF. The CDR3, as DNA: TGTGCCAGCAGCGTAGGTGGGGGAGGGCCCTACGAGCAGTACTTC. Filled out from reference TRBV9 and TRBJ2-7, the complete variable domain reads DSGVTQTPKHLITATGQRVTLRCSPRSGDLSVYWYQQSLDQGLQFLIQYYNGEERAKGNILERFSAQQFPDLHSELNLSSLELGDSALYFCASSVGGGGPYEQYFGPGTRLTVT.